This T cell receptor beta chain was obtained from a study of T cell changes during pregnancy in multiple sclerosis. Produced via immunoSEQ multiplex PCR; TCRdb's table is partial and in-frame only. This table holds about 30,000 clones, more than 90% found once. The CDR3 sequence is 16 residues long. The V gene's germline CDR1 is SGHTA and CDR2 FQGNSA. Trimming at V came to 5 bases and at J to 4 bases, leaving 11 bases not matched to a gene. The sequences come from CD8+ T cells from peripheral blood mononuclear cells, collected before pregnancy. The clonotype originates from a female donor with multiple sclerosis, enrolled in a pregnancy study. The chain combines TRBV7-2 with TRBJ2-1, with 7 positions matching TRBD2. The CDR3 is CASSAYSGRKYNEQFF. The CDR3 coding sequence is TGTGCCAGCAGCGCATATAGCGGGCGAAAGTACAATGAGCAGTTCTTC.